The clone carrying this TCR beta chain appeared many times. TCRdb reanalysed the 5' RACE reads using MiXCR and keeps one entry per CDR3 protein. The sample consists of approximately 52,000 distinct CDR3 sequences, less than 6% of them appearing once. The data were taken from a study of spatial heterogeneity in lung cancer. At the level of the study: Raw reads showed each unique TCR and UMI combination turning up more than ten times on average.

Time point of the sample: sample taken at primary tumor resection. A total of fewer than 80 untreated early-stage non-small cell lung cancer patients served as donors. Tumor, nontumor lung or frozen PBMC supplied whole RNA that was sequenced unsorted. The material was PBMCs, obtained at surgery. This sequence was found in a male donor with early-stage non-small cell lung cancer.

The CDR3 DNA follows: TGTGCCAGCAGCTTGGGGACAGGCTTACAAGAGACCCAGTACTTC. It is translated as CASSLGTGLQETQYF. The chain recombines TRBV7-9 with TRBJ2-5; 8 nucleotides align to TRBD1. Trimming removed 3 bases from V and 2 bases from J; junction bases left unmatched: 5. The CDR3 is 15 amino acids. Germline assignment: CDR1 SEHNR and CDR2 FQNEAQ (reference sequence). The full variable domain, its missing parts supplied by reference TRBV7-9 and TRBJ2-5, is DTGVSQNPRHKITKRGQNVTFRCDPISEHNRLYWYRQTLGQGPEFLTYFQNEAQLEKSRLLSDRFSAERPKGSFSTLEIQRTEQGDSAMYLCASSLGTGLQETQYFGPGTRLLVL.